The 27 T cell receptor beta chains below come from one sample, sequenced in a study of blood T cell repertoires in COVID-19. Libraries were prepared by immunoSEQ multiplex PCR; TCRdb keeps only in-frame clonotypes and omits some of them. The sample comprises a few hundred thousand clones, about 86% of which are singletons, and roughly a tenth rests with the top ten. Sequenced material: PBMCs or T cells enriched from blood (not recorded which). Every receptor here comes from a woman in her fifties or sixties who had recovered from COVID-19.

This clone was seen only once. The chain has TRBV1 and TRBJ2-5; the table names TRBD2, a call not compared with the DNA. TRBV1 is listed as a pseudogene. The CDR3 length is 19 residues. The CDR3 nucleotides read TGCACCAGCAGCCAAGATACGGGGAGAACTAGCGGCCTCCAAGAGACCCAGTACTTC. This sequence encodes CTSSQDTGRTSGLQETQYF.

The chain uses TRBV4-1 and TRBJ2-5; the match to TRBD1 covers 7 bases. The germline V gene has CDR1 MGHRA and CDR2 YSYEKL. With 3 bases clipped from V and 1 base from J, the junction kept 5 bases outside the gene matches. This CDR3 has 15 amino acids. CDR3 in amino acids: CASSQDDRAQETQYF. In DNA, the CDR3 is TGCGCCAGCAGCCAGGACGACAGGGCCCAAGAGACCCAGTACTTC.

CDR3 region: CASSQETGIGNTIYF. The DNA for the CDR3 is TGCGCCAGCAGCCAAGAAACAGGGATTGGAAACACCATATATTTT. The genes are TRBV4-1 and TRBJ1-3, with D maybe TRBD1 (6 bases). V was shortened by 0 bases and J by 3 bases, with 9 bases between the two germline ends. Germline V gene data show CDR1 as MGHRA and CDR2 as YSYEKL. CDR3 length: 15 amino acids.

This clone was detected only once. The CDR3 here is CASSSTMTGNTEAFF. Written as DNA, the CDR3 is TGTGCCAGCAGCTCAACGATGACGGGGAACACTGAAGCTTTCTTT. The chain has TRBV7-9 and TRBJ1-1; D unclear. Between the trimmed V and J ends, which lost 4 bases and 1 base, there was a span of 13 bases. The CDR3 consists of 15 residues. Germline V gives CDR1 SEHNR, CDR2 FQNEAQ (reference sequence). The complete variable domain, with remaining parts taken from reference TRBV7-9 and TRBJ1-1, reads DTGVSQNPRHKITKRGQNVTFRCDPISEHNRLYWYRQTLGQGPEFLTYFQNEAQLEKSRLLSDRFSAERPKGSFSTLEIQRTEQGDSAMYLCASSSTMTGNTEAFFGQGTRLTVV.

The CDR3 region has the DNA TGTGCCAGCAGCGTTTTGGCGGGGGGTAGCTCCTACGAGCAGTACTTC. As protein: CASSVLAGGSSYEQYF. The chain combines TRBV14 with TRBJ2-7; 8 bases are a match to TRBD2. CDR3 length: 16 amino acids. V lost 5 bases to trimming and J lost 0 bases; unmatched junction nucleotides: 9. Germline assignment: CDR1 SGHDN and CDR2 FVKESK.

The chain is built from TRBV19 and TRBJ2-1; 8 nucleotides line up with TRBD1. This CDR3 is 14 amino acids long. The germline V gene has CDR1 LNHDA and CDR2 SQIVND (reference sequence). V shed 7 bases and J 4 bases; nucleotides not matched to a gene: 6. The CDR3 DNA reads TGTGCCAGTAAGGGACAGGTGAATTACAATGAGCAGTTCTTC. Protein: CASKGQVNYNEQFF.

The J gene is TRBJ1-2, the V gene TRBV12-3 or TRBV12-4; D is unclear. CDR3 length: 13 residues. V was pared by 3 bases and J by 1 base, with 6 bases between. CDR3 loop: CASSFGNNYGYTF. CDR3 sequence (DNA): TGTGCCAGCAGTTTTGGCAATAACTATGGCTACACCTTC.

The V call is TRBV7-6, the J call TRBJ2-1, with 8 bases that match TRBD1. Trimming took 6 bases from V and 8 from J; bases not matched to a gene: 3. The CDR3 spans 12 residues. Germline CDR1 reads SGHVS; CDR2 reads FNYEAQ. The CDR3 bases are TGTGCCAGCAGAACGGACAGGGATGAGCAGTTCTTC. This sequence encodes CASRTDRDEQFF.

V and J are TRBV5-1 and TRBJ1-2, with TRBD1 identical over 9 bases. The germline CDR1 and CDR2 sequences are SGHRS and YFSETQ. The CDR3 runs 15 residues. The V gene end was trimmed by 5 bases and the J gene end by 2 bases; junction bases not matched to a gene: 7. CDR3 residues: CASRGQGGRNYGYTF. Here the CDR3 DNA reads TGCGCCAGCAGGGGACAGGGTGGGAGGAACTATGGCTACACCTTC.

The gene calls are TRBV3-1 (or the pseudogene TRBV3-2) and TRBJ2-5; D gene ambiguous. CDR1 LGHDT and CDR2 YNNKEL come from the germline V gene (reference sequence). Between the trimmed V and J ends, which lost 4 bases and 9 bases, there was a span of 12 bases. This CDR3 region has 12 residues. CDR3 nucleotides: TGTGCCAGCAGCCTAGCCTTGGCGGCCCAGTACTTC. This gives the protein CASSLALAAQYF.

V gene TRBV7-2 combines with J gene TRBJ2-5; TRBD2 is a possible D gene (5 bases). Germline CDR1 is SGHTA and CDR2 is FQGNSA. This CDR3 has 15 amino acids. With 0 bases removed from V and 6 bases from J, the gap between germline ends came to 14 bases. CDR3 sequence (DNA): TGTGCCAGCAGCTTAGCGGCTAGCTCAGAAAAGACCCAGTACTTC. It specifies CASSLAASSEKTQYF.

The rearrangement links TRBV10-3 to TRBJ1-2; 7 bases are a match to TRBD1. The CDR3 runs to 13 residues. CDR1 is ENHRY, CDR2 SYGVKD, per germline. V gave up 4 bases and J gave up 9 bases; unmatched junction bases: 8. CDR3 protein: CAISGKLTGSYTF. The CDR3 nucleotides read TGTGCCATCAGTGGGAAATTGACAGGGAGCTACACCTTC.

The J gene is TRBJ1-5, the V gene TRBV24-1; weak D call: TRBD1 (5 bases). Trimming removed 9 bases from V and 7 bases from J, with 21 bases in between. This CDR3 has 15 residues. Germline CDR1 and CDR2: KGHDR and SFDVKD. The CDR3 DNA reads TGTGCCACCGCCTCCGGGACCCACGCGGGACAGCCCCAGCATTTT. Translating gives CATASGTHAGQPQHF.

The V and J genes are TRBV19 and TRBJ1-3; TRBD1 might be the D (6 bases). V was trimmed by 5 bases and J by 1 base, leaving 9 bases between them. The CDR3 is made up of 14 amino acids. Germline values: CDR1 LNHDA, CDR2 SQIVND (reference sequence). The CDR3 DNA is TGTGCCAGTAGTCCAACAGGGTCTGGAAACACCATATATTTT. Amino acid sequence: CASSPTGSGNTIYF.

The chain's CDR3 is CASSYRGREAFF. In DNA form, the CDR3 reads TGTGCCAGCAGTTACAGGGGGCGCGAAGCTTTCTTT. The chain combines TRBV6-5 with TRBJ1-1, with TRBD1 identical over 7 bases. The CDR3 spans 12 residues. V shed 2 bases and J 8 bases; nucleotides not matched to a gene: 2. Germline lookup yields CDR1 MNHEY and CDR2 SVGAGI.

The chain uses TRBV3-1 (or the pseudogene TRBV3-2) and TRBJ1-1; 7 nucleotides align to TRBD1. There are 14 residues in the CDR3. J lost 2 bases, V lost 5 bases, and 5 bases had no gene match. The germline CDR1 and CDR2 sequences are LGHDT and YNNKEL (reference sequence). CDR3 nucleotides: TGTGCCAGCAGCACCCGACAGGGAAACACTGAAGCTTTCTTT. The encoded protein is CASSTRQGNTEAFF.

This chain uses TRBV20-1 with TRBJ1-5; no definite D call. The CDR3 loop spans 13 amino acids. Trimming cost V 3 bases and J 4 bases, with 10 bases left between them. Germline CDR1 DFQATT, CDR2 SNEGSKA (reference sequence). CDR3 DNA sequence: TGCAGTGCTAGTTATTCCGGGAATCAGCCCCAGCATTTT. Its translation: CSASYSGNQPQHF.

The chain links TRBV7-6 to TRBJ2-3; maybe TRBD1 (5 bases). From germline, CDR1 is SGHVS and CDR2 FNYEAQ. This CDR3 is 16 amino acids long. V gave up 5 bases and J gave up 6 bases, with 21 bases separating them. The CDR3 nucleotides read TGTGCCAGCAGCCATACCCTAGGGGTAGTGCTTGATACGCAGTATTTT. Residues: CASSHTLGVVLDTQYF.

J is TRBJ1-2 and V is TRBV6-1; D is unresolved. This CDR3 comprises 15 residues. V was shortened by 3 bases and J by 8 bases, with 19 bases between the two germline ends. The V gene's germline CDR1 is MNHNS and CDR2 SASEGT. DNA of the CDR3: TGTGCCAGCAGTGATAGCTCCGGTCGGATCGGAGGCTACACCTTC. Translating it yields CASSDSSGRIGGYTF.

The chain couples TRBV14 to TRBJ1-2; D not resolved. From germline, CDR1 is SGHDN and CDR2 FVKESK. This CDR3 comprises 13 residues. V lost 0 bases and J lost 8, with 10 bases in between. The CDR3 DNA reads TGTGCCAGCAGCCAAGATACGGTGCTCGGCTACACCTTC. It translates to CASSQDTVLGYTF.

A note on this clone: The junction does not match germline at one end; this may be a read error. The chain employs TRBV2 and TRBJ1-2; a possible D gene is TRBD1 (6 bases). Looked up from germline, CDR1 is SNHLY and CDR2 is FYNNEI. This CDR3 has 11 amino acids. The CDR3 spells CASSDRDKRSF. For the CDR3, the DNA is TGTGCCAGCAGTGACAGGGACAAGCGCTCCTTC.

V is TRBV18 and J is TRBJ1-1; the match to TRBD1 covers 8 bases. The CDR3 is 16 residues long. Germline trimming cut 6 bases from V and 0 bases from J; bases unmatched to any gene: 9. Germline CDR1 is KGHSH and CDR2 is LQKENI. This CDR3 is CASSQGQGLMNTEAFF. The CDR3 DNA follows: TGTGCCAGCTCGCAAGGACAGGGACTAATGAACACTGAAGCTTTCTTT.

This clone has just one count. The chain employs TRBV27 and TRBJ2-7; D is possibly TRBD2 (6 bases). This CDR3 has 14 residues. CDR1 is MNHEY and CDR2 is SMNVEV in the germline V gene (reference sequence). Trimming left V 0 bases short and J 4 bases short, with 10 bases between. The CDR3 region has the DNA TGTGCCAGCAGTTTATCCGGGGGTGGGTACGAGCAGTACTTC. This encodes CASSLSGGGYEQYF.

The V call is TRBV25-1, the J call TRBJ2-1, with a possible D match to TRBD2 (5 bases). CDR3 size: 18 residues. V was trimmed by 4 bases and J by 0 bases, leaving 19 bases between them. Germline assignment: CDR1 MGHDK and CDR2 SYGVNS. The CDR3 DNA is TGTGCCAGCAGTGTTAGCGAGTGGATGACTGACTCCTACAATGAGCAGTTCTTC. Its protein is CASSVSEWMTDSYNEQFF.

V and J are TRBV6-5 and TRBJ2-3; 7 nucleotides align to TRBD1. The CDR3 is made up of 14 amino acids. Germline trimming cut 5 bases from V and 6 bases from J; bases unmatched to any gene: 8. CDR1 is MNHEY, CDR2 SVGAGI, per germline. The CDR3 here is CASSLTGTGDTQYF. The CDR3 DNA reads TGTGCCAGCAGTCTGACAGGGACCGGGGATACGCAGTATTTT.

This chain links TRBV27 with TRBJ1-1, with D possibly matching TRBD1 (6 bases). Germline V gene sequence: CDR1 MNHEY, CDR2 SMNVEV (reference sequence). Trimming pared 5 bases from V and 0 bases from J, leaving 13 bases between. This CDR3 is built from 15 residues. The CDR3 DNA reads TGTGCCAGCAGTAAACTCAGGGGTATGAACACTGAAGCTTTCTTT. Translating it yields CASSKLRGMNTEAFF.

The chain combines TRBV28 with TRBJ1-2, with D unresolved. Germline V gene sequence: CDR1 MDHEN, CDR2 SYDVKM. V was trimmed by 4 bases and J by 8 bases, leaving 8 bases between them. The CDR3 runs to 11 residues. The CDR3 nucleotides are TGTGCCAGCAGTTCTAAACGGGGCTACACCTTC. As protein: CASSSKRGYTF.